This T cell receptor (beta chain) emerged from a study of blood T cell repertoires in COVID-19. The V and J ends lost 3 bases and 3 bases respectively, with 9 bases between them. The CDR3 extends over 14 amino acids. Germline values: CDR1 SGDLS, CDR2 YYNGEE. Generated by immunoSEQ multiplex PCR, the TCRdb table keeps only in-frame clones and is missing some. The sample holds 70,000 or so clones, roughly 90% seen once. Input material: peripheral blood. This TCR was sampled from a man in his 60s with acute or convalescent COVID-19. The rearrangement joins TRBV9 to TRBJ2-2; D not certain. CDR3 nucleotides: TGTGCCAGCAGCGGAAACTCGTACACCGGGGAGCTGTTTTTT. Translation gives CASSGNSYTGELFF.